This TCR beta chain was sequenced during a study of identical twins. CDR3 size: 15 residues. V was shortened by 4 bases and J by 4 bases, with 14 bases between the two germline ends. Germline assignment: CDR1 SGHTA and CDR2 FQGTGA. TCRdb processed the 5' RACE reads anew with MiXCR; each CDR3 protein has one entry. The sample yields approximately 890,000 distinct CDR3 sequences, around an eighth seen once. This clonotype was seen a handful of times. These data are also associated with another study on yellow fever vaccine responses in identical twins.

This clonotype was obtained from a young woman in good health. This chain links TRBV7-3 with TRBJ2-1; D is unresolved. Sequencing used PBMCs. The CDR3 bases are TGTGCCAGCAGCTCAGGCCCCCTCAGTTACAATGAGCAGTTCTTC. Translated: CASSSGPLSYNEQFF.